This T cell receptor (beta chain) is from a study of response to subunit inactivated influenza vaccine. Per germline, CDR1 SGHRS and CDR2 YFSETQ. This CDR3 has 14 residues. V gave up 4 bases and J gave up 3 bases; unmatched junction bases: 6. In TCRdb, the RT-PCR reads were re-called with MiXCR into one record per CDR3 protein. This sample carries roughly 630,000 distinct CDR3 sequences, around 15% of them seen once, and the ten largest clones take roughly 7.2%. The source was PBMCs from blood, collected 14 to 15 days before vaccination. This chain uses TRBV5-1 with TRBJ2-5, with 7 bases identical to TRBD1. The TCR sequence derives from a man aged 50-60 years who received an inactivated influenza vaccine. The CDR3 DNA is TGCGCCAGCAGCACCGGGACAGCGAAAGAGACCCAGTACTTC. Protein product: CASSTGTAKETQYF.